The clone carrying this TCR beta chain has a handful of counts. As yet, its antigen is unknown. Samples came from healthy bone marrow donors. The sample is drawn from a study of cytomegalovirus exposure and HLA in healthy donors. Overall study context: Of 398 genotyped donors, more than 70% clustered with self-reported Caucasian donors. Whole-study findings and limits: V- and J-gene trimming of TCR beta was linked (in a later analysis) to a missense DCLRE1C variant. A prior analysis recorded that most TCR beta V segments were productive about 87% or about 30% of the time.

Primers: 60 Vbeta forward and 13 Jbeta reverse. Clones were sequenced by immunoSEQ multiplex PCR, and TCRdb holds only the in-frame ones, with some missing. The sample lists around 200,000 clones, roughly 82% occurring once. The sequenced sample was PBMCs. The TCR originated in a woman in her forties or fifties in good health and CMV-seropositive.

CDR3 amino acids: CASSVTGGGNTIYF. The CDR3 DNA is TGCGCCAGCAGTGTGACAGGGGGTGGAAACACCATATATTTT. The V and J genes are TRBV10-2 and TRBJ1-3; 9 bases line up with TRBD1. V lost 4 bases to trimming and J lost 3 bases; unmatched junction nucleotides: 1. The CDR3 covers 14 residues. Germline V gene data show CDR1 as WSHSY and CDR2 as SAAADI.